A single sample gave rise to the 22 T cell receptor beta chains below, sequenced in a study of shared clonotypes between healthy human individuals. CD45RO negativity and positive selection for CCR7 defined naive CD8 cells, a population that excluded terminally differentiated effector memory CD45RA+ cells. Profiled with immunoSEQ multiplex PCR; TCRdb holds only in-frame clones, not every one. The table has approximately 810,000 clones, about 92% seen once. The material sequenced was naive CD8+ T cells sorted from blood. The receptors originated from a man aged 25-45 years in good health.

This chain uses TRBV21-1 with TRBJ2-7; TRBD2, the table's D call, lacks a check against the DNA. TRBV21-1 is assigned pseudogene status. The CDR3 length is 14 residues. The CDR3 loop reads CASRISGKGYEQYF. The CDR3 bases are TGTGCCAGCAGAATTAGCGGGAAAGGCTACGAGCAGTACTTC.

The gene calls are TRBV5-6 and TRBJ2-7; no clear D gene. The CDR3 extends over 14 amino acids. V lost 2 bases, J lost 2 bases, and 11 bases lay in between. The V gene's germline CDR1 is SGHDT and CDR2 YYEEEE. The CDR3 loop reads CASSFPSAPYEQYF. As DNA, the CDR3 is TGTGCCAGCAGCTTCCCCAGCGCGCCCTACGAGCAGTACTTC. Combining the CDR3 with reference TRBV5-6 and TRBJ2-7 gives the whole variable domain DAGVTQSPTHLIKTRGQQVTLRCSPKSGHDTVSWYQQALGQGPQFIFQYYEEEERQRGNFPDRFSGHQFPNYSSELNVNALLLGDSALYLCASSFPSAPYEQYFGPGTRLTVT.

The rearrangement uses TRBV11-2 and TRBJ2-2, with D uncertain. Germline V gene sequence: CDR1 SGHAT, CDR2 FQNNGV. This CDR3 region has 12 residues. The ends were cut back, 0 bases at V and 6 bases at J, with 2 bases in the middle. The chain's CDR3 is CASSLEAGELFF. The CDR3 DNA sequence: TGTGCCAGCAGCTTAGAGGCCGGGGAGCTGTTTTTT. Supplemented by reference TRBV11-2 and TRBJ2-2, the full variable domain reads EAGVAQSPRYKIIEKRQSVAFWCNPISGHATLYWYQQILGQGPKLLIQFQNNGVVDDSQLPKDRFSAERLKGVDSTLKIQPAKLEDSAVYLCASSLEAGELFFGEGSRLTVL.

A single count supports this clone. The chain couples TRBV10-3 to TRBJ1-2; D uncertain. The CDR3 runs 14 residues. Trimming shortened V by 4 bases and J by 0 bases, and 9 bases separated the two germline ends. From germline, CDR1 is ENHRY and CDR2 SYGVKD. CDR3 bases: TGTGCCATCAGTGTCGGCAGCTCTAACTATGGCTACACCTTC. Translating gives CAISVGSSNYGYTF.

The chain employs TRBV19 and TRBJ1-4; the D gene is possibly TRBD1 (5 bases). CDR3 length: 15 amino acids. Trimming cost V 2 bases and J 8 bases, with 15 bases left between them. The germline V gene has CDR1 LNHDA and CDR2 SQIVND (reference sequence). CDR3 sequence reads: CASSISRTRREKLFF. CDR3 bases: TGTGCCAGTAGTATATCCCGGACACGGAGGGAAAAACTGTTTTTT.

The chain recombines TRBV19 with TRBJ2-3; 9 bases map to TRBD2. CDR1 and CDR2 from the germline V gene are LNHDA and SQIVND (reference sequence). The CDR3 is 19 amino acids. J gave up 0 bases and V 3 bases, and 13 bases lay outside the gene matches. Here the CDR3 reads CASSMISGGKSSSTDTQYF. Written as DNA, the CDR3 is TGTGCCAGTAGTATGATTAGCGGGGGAAAGAGCTCTAGCACAGATACGCAGTATTTT.

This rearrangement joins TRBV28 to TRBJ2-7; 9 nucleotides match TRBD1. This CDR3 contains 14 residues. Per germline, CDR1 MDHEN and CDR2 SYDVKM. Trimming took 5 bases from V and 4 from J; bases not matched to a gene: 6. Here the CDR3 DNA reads TGTGCCAGCAGTAGTAAGGACAGGGGTTACGAGCAGTACTTC. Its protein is CASSSKDRGYEQYF. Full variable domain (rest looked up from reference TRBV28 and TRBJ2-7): DVKVTQSSRYLVKRTGEKVFLECVQDMDHENMFWYRQDPGLGLRLIYFSYDVKMKEKGDIPEGYSVSREKKERFSLILESASTNQTSMYLCASSSKDRGYEQYFGPGTRLTVT.

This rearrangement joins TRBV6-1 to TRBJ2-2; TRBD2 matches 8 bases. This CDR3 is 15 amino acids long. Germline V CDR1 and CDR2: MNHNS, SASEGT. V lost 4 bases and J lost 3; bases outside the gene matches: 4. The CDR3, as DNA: TGTGCCAGCAGTGCGACGGGGGGGGACACCGGGGAGCTGTTTTTT. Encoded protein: CASSATGGDTGELFF.

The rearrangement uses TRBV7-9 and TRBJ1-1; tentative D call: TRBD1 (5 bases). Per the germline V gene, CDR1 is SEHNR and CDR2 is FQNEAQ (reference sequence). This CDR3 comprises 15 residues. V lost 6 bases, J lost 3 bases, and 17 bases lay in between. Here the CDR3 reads CASSHPVRGDTEAFF. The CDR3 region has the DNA TGTGCCAGCAGTCACCCAGTGAGGGGAGACACTGAAGCTTTCTTT.

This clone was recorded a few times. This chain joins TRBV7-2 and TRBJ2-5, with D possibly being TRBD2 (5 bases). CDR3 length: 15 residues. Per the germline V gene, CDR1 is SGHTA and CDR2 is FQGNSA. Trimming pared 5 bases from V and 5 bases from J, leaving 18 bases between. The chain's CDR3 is CASSLNGLLEETQYF. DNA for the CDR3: TGTGCCAGCAGCCTAAACGGACTGCTAGAGGAGACCCAGTACTTC.

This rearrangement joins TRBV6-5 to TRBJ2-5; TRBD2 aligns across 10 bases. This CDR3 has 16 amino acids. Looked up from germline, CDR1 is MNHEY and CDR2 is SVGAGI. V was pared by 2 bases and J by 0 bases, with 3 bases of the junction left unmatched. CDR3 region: CASSYHSGGNQETQYF. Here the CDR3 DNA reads TGTGCCAGCAGTTACCATAGCGGGGGGAACCAAGAGACCCAGTACTTC.

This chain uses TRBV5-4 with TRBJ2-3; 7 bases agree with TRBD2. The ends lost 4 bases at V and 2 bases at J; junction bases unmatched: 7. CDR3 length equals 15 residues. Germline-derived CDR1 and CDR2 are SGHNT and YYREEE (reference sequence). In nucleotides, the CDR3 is TGTGCCAGCAGCCCCCCTCTAGCGGACACAGATACGCAGTATTTT. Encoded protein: CASSPPLADTDTQYF.

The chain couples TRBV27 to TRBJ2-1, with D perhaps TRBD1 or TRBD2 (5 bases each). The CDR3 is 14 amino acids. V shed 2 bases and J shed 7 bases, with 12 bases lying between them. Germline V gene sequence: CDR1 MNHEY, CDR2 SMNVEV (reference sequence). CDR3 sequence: CASSLRDGRNEQFF. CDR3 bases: TGTGCCAGCAGTTTAAGGGACGGTAGAAATGAGCAGTTCTTC.

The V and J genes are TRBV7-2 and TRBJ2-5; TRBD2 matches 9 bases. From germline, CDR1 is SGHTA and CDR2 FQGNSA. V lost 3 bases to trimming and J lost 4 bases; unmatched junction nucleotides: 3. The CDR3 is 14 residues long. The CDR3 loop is CASSFPTSGETQYF. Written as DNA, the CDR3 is TGTGCCAGCAGCTTTCCGACTAGCGGAGAGACCCAGTACTTC.

CDR3 in amino acids: CASSLITTDGYTF. CDR3 sequence (DNA): TGTGCCAGCAGCTTAATCACAACGGATGGCTACACCTTC. This chain links TRBV7-2 with TRBJ1-2; D gene ambiguous. CDR1 is SGHTA and CDR2 is FQGNSA in the germline V gene. The V gene lost 2 bases and the J gene lost 6 bases, with 10 bases spanning the gap. This CDR3 region has 13 residues.

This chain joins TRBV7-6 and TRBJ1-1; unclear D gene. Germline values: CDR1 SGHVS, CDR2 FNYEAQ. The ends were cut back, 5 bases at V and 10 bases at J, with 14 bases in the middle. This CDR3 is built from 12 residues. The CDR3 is CASSPDKIVAFF. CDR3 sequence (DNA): TGTGCCAGCAGCCCTGACAAGATTGTAGCTTTCTTT.

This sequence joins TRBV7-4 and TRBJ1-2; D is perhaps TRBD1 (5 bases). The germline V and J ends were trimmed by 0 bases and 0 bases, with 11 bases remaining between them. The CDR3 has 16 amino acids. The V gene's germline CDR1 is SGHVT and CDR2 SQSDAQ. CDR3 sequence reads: CASSLAVKTANYGYTF. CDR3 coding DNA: TGTGCCAGCAGCTTAGCGGTTAAGACAGCTAACTATGGCTACACCTTC.

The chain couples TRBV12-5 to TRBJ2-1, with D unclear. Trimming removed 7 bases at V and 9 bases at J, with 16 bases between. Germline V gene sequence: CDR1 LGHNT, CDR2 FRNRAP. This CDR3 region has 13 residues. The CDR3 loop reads CASAQIMVPEQFF. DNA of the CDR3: TGTGCTAGTGCCCAAATTATGGTGCCTGAGCAGTTCTTC. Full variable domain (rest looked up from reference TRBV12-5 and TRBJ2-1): DARVTQTPRHKVTEMGQEVTMRCQPILGHNTVFWYRQTMMQGLELLAYFRNRAPLDDSGMPKDRFSAEMPDATLATLKIQPSEPRDSAVYFCASAQIMVPEQFFGPGTRLTVL.

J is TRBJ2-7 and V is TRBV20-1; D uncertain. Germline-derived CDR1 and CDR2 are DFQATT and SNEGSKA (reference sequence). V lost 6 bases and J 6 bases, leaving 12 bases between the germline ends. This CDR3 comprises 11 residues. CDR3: CSAIKASEQYF. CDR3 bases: TGCAGTGCCATAAAGGCGAGCGAGCAGTACTTC.

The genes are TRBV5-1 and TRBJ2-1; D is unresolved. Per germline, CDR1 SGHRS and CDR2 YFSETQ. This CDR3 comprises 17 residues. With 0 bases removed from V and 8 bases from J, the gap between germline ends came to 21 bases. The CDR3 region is CASSLEAPPVGIDEQFF. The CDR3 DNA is TGCGCCAGCAGCTTGGAGGCCCCTCCGGTAGGTATCGATGAGCAGTTCTTC.

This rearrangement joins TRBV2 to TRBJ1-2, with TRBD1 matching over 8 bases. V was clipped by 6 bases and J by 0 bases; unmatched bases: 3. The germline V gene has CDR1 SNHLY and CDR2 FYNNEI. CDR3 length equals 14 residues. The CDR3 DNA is TGTGCCAGCAGGTTGGGACAGGCTAACTATGGCTACACCTTC. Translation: CASRLGQANYGYTF.

Here the CDR3 DNA reads TGTGCCAGCAGTTTTGCGGGCCCCAATGAGCAGTTCTTC. Amino acids: CASSFAGPNEQFF. The chain couples TRBV28 to TRBJ2-1; D is perhaps TRBD2 (5 bases). The CDR3 runs 13 residues. The V and J ends lost 3 bases and 6 bases respectively, with 9 bases between them. Germline assignment: CDR1 MDHEN and CDR2 SYDVKM.